This T cell receptor beta chain emerged from a study of shared clonotypes between healthy human individuals. Germline CDR1 is MDHEN and CDR2 is SYDVKM. The CDR3 runs to 14 residues. Deletions cut 2 bases from V and 1 base from J, with 8 bases between. Using immunoSEQ multiplex PCR, the repertoire was profiled, and TCRdb retains in-frame clones only, with some absent. The table has around 620,000 clones, 90% to 95% seen once. Naive CD8 cells comprised CD45RO-negative, CCR7-positively selected cells, excluding terminally differentiated effector memory CD45RA+ cells. Sample: naive CD8+ T cells sorted from blood. This receptor was obtained from a woman in her 30s in good health. The chain is built from TRBV28 and TRBJ1-1; D possibly corresponds to TRBD1 (5 bases). The CDR3 DNA is TGTGCCAGCAGTTTAACAGGACAGAACACTGAAGCTTTCTTT. It encodes CASSLTGQNTEAFF.